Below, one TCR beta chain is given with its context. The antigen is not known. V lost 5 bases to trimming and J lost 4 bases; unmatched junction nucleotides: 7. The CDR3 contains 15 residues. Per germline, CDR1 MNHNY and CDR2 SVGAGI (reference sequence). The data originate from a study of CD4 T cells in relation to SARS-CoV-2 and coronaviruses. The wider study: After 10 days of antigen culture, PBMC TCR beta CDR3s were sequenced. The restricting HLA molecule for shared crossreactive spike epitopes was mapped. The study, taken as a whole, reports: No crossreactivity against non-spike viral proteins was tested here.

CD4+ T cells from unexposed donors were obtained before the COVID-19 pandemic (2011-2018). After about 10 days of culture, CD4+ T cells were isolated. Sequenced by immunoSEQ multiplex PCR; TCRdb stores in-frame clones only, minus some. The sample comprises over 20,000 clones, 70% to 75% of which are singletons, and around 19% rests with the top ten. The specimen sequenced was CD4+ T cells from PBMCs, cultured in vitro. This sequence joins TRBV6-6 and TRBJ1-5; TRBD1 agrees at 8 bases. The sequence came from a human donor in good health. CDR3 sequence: CASSDDRGKNQPQHF. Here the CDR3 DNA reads TGTGCCAGCAGTGACGACAGGGGCAAAAATCAGCCCCAGCATTTT.